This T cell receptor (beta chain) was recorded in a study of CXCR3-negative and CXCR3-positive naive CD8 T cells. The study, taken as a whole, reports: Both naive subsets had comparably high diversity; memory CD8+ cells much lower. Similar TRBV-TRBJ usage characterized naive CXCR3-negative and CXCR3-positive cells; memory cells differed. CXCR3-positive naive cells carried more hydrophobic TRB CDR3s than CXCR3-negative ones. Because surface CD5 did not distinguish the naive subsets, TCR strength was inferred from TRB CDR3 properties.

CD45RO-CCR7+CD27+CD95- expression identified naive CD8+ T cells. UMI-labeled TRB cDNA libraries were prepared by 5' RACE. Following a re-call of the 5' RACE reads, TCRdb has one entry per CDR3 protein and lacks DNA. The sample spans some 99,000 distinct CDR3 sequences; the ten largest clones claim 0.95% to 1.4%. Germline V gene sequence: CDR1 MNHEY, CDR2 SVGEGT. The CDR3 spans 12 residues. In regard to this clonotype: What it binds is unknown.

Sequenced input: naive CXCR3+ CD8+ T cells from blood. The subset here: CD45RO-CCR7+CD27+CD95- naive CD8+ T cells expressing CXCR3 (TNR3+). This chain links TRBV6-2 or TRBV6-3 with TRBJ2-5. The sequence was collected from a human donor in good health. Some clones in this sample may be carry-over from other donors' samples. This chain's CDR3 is CASSYYQETQYF.